This T cell receptor beta chain was found in a study of cytomegalovirus exposure and HLA in healthy donors. Germline trimming cut 3 bases from V and 2 bases from J; bases unmatched to any gene: 4. There are 15 residues in the CDR3. Per germline, CDR1 MRHNA and CDR2 SNTAGT. The PCR made use of 60 Vbeta and 13 Jbeta primers. Produced via immunoSEQ multiplex PCR; TCRdb's table is partial and in-frame only. The sample's table shows around 140,000 clones. Study-level points and caveats: There were some V segments, including TRBV6-2 and TRBV6-3, excluded as indistinguishable. Diagnosis of cytomegalovirus status made by the classifier reportedly showed high specificity and sensitivity.

Points on this clone: Its antigen remains unidentified.

The chain links TRBV6-4 to TRBJ2-5; 9 bases are shared with TRBD2. The receptor comes from a woman aged 40-49 years in good health and CMV-seronegative. What was sequenced was PBMCs. The CDR3 DNA is TGTGCCAGCAGTGAGGGTAGCGGGGGTCAAGAGACCCAGTACTTC. This gives the protein CASSEGSGGQETQYF.